A single sample is the source of the 18 T cell receptor beta chains below, sequenced in a study of PD-1 blockade in classical Hodgkin lymphoma. Every patient had relapsed following autologous stem cell transplantation, and cohorts differed in brentuximab vedotin exposure. Assay: immunoSEQ multiplex PCR; the TCRdb copy retains only in-frame clones and omits some. The sample lists approximately 160,000 clones, about 81% occurring once. The material sequenced was peripheral blood mononuclear cells (PBMCs), taken before the second cycle of nivolumab. Receptor source: a human donor with classical Hodgkin lymphoma.

The genes are TRBV13 and TRBJ2-5; 13 bases are shared with TRBD2. The germline V gene has CDR1 PRHDT and CDR2 FYEKMQ (reference sequence). V trimming: 5 bases; J trimming: 5 bases; junction bases outside the gene matches: 5. This CDR3 has 15 residues. CDR3 residues: CASSTATSGGETQYF. CDR3 DNA: TGTGCCAGCAGCACCGCGACTAGCGGGGGGGAGACCCAGTACTTC. Drawing the rest from reference TRBV13 and TRBJ2-5, the complete variable domain is AAGVIQSPRHLIKEKRETATLKCYPIPRHDTVYWYQQGPGQDPQFLISFYEKMQSDKGSIPDRFSAQQFSDYHSELNMSSLELGDSALYFCASSTATSGGETQYFGPGTRLLVL.

This clone has only a few counts. The rearrangement joins TRBV6-6 to TRBJ2-7; D is perhaps TRBD1 or TRBD2 (5 bases each). V was clipped by 4 bases and J by 6 bases, with 19 bases between them. Germline values: CDR1 MNHNY, CDR2 SVGAGI (reference sequence). The CDR3 loop spans 15 amino acids. The CDR3 here is CASSFSQTLGGEQYF. The CDR3 DNA follows: TGTGCCAGCAGTTTTAGTCAGACCCTTGGGGGCGAGCAGTACTTC.

This clone was seen only once. V and J are TRBV2 and TRBJ1-1; TRBD1 might be the D (5 bases). V dropped 5 bases and J dropped 0 bases, with 13 bases sitting between them. The CDR3 covers 15 residues. The V gene's germline CDR1 is SNHLY and CDR2 FYNNEI. The CDR3 DNA reads TGTGCCAGCAGTACCCAGGGTGGGGTGAACACTGAAGCTTTCTTT. This gives the protein CASSTQGGVNTEAFF.

The chain couples TRBV9 to TRBJ2-3; D not resolved. V lost 0 bases, J lost 6 bases, and 14 bases lay in between. CDR3 size: 15 residues. Germline V gene sequence: CDR1 SGDLS, CDR2 YYNGEE. In nucleotides, the CDR3 is TGTGCCAGCAGCGTAGGGGCAGCAGGACCTGATACGCAGTATTTT. Its protein is CASSVGAAGPDTQYF. Filled out from reference TRBV9 and TRBJ2-3, the complete variable domain reads DSGVTQTPKHLITATGQRVTLRCSPRSGDLSVYWYQQSLDQGLQFLIQYYNGEERAKGNILERFSAQQFPDLHSELNLSSLELGDSALYFCASSVGAAGPDTQYFGPGTRLTVL.

The gene calls are TRBV6-5 and TRBJ1-1, with D unclear. The germline V gene has CDR1 MNHEY and CDR2 SVGAGI. The CDR3 is 13 amino acids. V was cut by 6 bases and J by 1 base, with 9 bases left in between. Written as DNA, the CDR3 is TGTGCCAGCAGATCTAACCGGAACACTGAAGCTTTCTTT. As protein: CASRSNRNTEAFF.

The chain has TRBV21-1 and TRBJ2-5; the D call in the table, TRBD2, was not verified against the DNA. TRBV21-1 is classified as a pseudogene. This CDR3 is built from 11 residues. DNA for the CDR3: TGTGCCAGCAGCAATGGACTTACCCAGTACTTC. Translation: CASSNGLTQYF.

This rearrangement joins TRBV10-3 to TRBJ2-3; D possibly corresponds to TRBD1 (5 bases). This CDR3 has 15 residues. V shed 6 bases and J shed 0 bases, with 13 bases lying between them. Germline V gene lookup returns CDR1 ENHRY and CDR2 SYGVKD. CDR3 sequence reads: CAIRNWGGSTDTQYF. CDR3 DNA sequence: TGTGCCATCAGGAATTGGGGCGGTAGCACAGATACGCAGTATTTT.

The chain employs TRBV7-2 and TRBJ1-2; TRBD1 might be the D (5 bases). Germline V gives CDR1 SGHTA, CDR2 FQGNSA. CDR3 size: 14 residues. V lost 5 bases, J lost 2 bases, and 12 bases lay in between. CDR3 loop: CASSRTNRNYGYTF. DNA for the CDR3: TGTGCCAGCAGCCGGACCAACAGGAACTATGGCTACACCTTC.

The rearrangement uses TRBV10-3 and TRBJ2-2; D remains unclear. The ends were cut back, 2 bases at V and 2 bases at J, with 9 bases in the middle. This CDR3 is 15 amino acids long. Germline V gives CDR1 ENHRY, CDR2 SYGVKD. The CDR3 here is CAISERRPNTGELFF. CDR3 sequence (DNA): TGTGCCATCAGTGAGAGGCGGCCTAACACCGGGGAGCTGTTTTTT.

This chain links TRBV5-1 with TRBJ1-1, with D unclear. Looked up from germline, CDR1 is SGHRS and CDR2 is YFSETQ. The CDR3 consists of 13 residues. The ends were cut back, 4 bases at V and 5 bases at J, with 12 bases in the middle. CDR3 sequence (DNA): TGCGCCAGCAGCCCTGGTTTCCCTACTGAAGCTTTCTTT. Translation: CASSPGFPTEAFF.

By frequency in the sample, this clone is large. The chain has TRBV25-1 and TRBJ2-5; D uncertain. The CDR3 spans 14 residues. V was pared by 3 bases and J by 3 bases, with 11 bases between. Germline V CDR1 and CDR2: MGHDK, SYGVNS. For the CDR3, the DNA is TGTGCCAGCAGTGATTATAGTTCCAAAGAGACCCAGTACTTC. As protein: CASSDYSSKETQYF.

CDR3 DNA sequence: TGCGCCAGCAGCCGAACAACCGTGGCAGGGGTTGAAAAACTGTTTTTT. Its translation is CASSRTTVAGVEKLFF. The V and J genes are TRBV4-1 and TRBJ1-4; tentative D call: TRBD1 (6 bases). The CDR3 totals 16 residues. V was trimmed by 4 bases and J by 7 bases, leaving 19 bases between them. Germline lookup yields CDR1 MGHRA and CDR2 YSYEKL.

This clone was counted between two and nine times. The chain links TRBV19 to TRBJ2-5, with TRBD1 matching over 11 bases. Looked up from germline, CDR1 is LNHDA and CDR2 is SQIVND (reference sequence). The V segment lost 5 bases and the J segment 5 bases; nucleotides outside the gene matches: 7. The CDR3 loop spans 15 amino acids. This chain's CDR3 is CASSLRTGGVETQYF. CDR3 nucleotides: TGTGCCAGTAGTCTACGGACAGGGGGCGTCGAGACCCAGTACTTC.

This clone was seen a handful of times. The chain couples TRBV29-1 to TRBJ1-2; D is uncertain. Germline CDR1 reads SQVTM; CDR2 reads ANQGSEA. The length of the CDR3 is 11 residues. Trimming pared 4 bases from V and 0 bases from J, leaving 3 bases between. Here the CDR3 DNA reads TGCAGCGTTGTTACTAACTATGGCTACACCTTC. This codes for CSVVTNYGYTF.

The chain is built from TRBV5-4 and TRBJ2-7, with 16 bases fitting TRBD2. Germline V gene data show CDR1 as SGHNT and CDR2 as YYREEE (reference sequence). V dropped 0 bases and J dropped 2; count of bases not matched to a gene: 2. CDR3 length equals 17 residues. The CDR3 region has the DNA TGTGCCAGCAGCTTGGCCGGGACTAGCGGGAGGGCCTACGAGCAGTACTTC. Protein sequence: CASSLAGTSGRAYEQYF.

The chain carries TRBV6-1 and TRBJ2-5; possibly TRBD1 for D (6 bases). Matching the DNA end better, TRBJ2-7 makes the J call doubtful. The CDR3 covers 17 residues. The germline gives CDR1 MNHNS, CDR2 SASEGT. CDR3 loop: CASSEARQAIISYEQYF. DNA of the CDR3: TGTGCCAGCAGTGAAGCGCGACAGGCGATTATCTCCTACGAGCAGTACTTC.

The rearrangement links TRBV10-3 to TRBJ2-3, with a weak D call TRBD2 (5 bases). Trimming cost V 6 bases and J 0 bases, with 10 bases left between them. The CDR3 loop spans 14 amino acids. The V gene's germline CDR1 is ENHRY and CDR2 SYGVKD. As DNA, the CDR3 is TGTGCCATCAGGAGGGTTTCTAGCACAGATACGCAGTATTTT. Translated, it gives CAIRRVSSTDTQYF.

J is TRBJ2-3 and V is TRBV4-2; TRBD2 aligns across 16 bases. In germline, CDR1 is LGHNA, CDR2 YNFKEQ. The CDR3 loop spans 18 amino acids. After removal of 1 base from V and 2 bases from J, the junction contained 3 bases not matched to a gene. CDR3 sequence: CASSQGGLAGGPTDTQYF. The CDR3 DNA follows: TGTGCCAGCAGCCAAGGGGGACTAGCGGGAGGGCCCACAGATACGCAGTATTTT.